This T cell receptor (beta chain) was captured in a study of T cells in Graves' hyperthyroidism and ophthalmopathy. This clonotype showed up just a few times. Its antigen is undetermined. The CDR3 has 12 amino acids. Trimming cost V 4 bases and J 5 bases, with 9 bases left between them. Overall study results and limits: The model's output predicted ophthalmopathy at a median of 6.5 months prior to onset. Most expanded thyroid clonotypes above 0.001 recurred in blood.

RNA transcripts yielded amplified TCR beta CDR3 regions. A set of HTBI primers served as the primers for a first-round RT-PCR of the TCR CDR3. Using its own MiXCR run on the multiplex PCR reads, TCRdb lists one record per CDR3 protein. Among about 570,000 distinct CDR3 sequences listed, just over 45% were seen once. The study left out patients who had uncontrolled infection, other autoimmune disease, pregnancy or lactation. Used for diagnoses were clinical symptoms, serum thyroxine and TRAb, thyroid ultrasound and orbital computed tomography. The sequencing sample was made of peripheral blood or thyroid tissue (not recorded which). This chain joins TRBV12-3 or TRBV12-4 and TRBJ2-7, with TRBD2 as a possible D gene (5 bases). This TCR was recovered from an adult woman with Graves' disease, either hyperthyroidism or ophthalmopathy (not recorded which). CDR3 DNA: TGTGCCAGCAGTTCGGGGTTCGACGAGCAGTACTTC. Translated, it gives CASSSGFDEQYF.